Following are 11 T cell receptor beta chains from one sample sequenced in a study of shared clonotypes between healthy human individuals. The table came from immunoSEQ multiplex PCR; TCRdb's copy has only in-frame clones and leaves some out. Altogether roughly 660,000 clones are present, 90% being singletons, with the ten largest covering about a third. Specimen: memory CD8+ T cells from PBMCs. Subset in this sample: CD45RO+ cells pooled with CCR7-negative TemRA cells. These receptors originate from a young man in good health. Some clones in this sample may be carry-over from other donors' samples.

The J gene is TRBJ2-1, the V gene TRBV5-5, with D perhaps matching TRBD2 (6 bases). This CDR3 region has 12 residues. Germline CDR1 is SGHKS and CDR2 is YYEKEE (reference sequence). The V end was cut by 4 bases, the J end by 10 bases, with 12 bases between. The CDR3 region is CASSARGREQFF. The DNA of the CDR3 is TGTGCCAGCAGCGCGCGAGGGAGGGAGCAGTTCTTC.

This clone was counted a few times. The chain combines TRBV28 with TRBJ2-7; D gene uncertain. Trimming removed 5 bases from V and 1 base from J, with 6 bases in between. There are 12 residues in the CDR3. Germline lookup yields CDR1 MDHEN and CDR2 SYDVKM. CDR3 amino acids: CASSDDSYEQYF. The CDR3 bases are TGTGCCAGCAGTGACGATTCCTACGAGCAGTACTTC.

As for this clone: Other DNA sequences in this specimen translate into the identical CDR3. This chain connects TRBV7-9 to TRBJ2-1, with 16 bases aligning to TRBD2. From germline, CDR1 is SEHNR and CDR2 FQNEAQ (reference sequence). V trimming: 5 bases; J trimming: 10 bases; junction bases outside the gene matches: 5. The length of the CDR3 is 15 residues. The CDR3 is CASSPGTSGRGEQFF. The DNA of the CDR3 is TGTGCCAGCAGCCCCGGGACTAGCGGGAGGGGGGAGCAGTTCTTC. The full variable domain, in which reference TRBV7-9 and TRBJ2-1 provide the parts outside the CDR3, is DTGVSQNPRHKITKRGQNVTFRCDPISEHNRLYWYRQTLGQGPEFLTYFQNEAQLEKSRLLSDRFSAERPKGSFSTLEIQRTEQGDSAMYLCASSPGTSGRGEQFFGPGTRLTVL.

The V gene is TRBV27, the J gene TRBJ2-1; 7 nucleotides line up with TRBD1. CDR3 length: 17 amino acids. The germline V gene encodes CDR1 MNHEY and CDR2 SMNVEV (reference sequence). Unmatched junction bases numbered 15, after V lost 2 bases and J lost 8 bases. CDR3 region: CASSLGFGTALFDEQFF. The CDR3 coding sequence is TGTGCCAGCAGTTTAGGTTTCGGGACAGCGCTATTCGATGAGCAGTTCTTC.

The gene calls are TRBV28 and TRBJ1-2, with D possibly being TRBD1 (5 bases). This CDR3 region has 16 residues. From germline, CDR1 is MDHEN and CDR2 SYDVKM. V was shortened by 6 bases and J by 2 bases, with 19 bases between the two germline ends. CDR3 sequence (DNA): TGTGCCAGCAGCCTTCGGGGCCCTCGGGCGAACTATGGCTACACCTTC. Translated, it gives CASSLRGPRANYGYTF.

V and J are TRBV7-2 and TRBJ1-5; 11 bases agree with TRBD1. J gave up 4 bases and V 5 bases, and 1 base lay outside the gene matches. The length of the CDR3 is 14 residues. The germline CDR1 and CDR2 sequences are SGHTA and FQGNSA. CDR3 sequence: CASSGTGGNQPQHF. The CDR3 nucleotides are TGTGCCAGCAGCGGGACAGGGGGGAATCAGCCCCAGCATTTT.

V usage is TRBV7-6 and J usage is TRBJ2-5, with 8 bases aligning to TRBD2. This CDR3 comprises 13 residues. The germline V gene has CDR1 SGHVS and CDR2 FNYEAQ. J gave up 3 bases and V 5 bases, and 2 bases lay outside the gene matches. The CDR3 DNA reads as TGTGCCAGCAGCAGTAGCGGGAAAGAGACCCAGTACTTC. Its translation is CASSSSGKETQYF.

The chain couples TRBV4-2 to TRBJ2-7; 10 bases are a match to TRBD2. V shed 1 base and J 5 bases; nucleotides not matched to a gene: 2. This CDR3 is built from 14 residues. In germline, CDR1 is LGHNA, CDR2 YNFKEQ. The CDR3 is CASSQALAGNEQYF. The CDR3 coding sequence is TGTGCCAGCAGCCAAGCACTAGCGGGAAACGAGCAGTACTTC.

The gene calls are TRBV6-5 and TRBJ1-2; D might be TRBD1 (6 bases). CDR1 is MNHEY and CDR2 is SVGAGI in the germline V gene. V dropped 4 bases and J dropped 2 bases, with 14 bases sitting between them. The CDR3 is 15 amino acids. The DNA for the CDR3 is TGTGCCAGCAGTTCTCTTGGGGGCGGCAACTATGGCTACACCTTC. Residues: CASSSLGGGNYGYTF.

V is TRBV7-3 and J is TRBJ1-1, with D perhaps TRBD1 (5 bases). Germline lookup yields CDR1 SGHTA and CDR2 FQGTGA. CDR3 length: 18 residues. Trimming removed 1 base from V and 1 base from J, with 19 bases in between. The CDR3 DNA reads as TGTGCCAGCAGCTTAATTGGGGGTGCGGGGACCCCGAACACTGAAGCTTTCTTT. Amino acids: CASSLIGGAGTPNTEAFF.

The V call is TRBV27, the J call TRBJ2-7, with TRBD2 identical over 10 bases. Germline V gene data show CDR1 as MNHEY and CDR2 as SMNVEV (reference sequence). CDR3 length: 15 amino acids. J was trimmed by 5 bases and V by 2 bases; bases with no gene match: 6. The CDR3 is CASSLLAGVRHEQYF. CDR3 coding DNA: TGTGCCAGCAGTTTACTAGCGGGAGTACGCCACGAGCAGTACTTC.